This section outlines one TCR beta chain sequence together with its context. Its antigen is still unknown. Per-base qualities were not stored, and no clone one base away is much larger. The collaborating institutions used their own protocols to collect whole blood in K2EDTA tubes. For TCRbeta analysis, collaborators shipped samples in one of three forms: frozen whole blood, isolated PBMCs, or DNA extracted from either of those sample types. For CDR1 and CDR2, the germline V gene lists MNHEY and SVGAGI. V and J are truncated by 6 bases and 4 bases respectively, leaving an intervening sequence of 12 bases. The CDR3 numbers 13 residues from cysteine through phenylalanine. The DNA shown is the 39-base CDR3, in frame from base 1. TCRbeta CDR3 regions were amplified from genomic DNA using the immunoSEQ Assay, a bias-controlled multiplex PCR. On the study's bioinformatics: Within the assay, amplification of reference gene primers was used to estimate how many nucleated cells each sample contained. To quantify the absolute abundance of each unique TCRbeta CDR3 rearrangement, sequence reads were collapsed and filtered. For each sample, productive Simpson clonality was calculated as the square root of Simpson's diversity index across productive rearrangements. Not all clones reach the TCRdb copy of this immuneACCESS table, which keeps in-frame sequences only. Checked studies attribute under half of the gap to unresolved V genes and leave the rest unexplained. V, J and clone size derive from that table, while D and trimming were established from the DNA sequence. The sample table contains roughly 45,000 clones; only one count was recorded for around four fifths of them. The ten largest account for around 12% of the sample.

The data were taken from a study of blood T cell repertoires in COVID-19 (dated by TCRdb to the early 2020s). About the study as a whole: Samples from collaborators originated in the United States, Italy and Spain and spanned both the acute and convalescent phases of COVID-19. The prospective study material was composed of cDNA or gDNA derived from T cells, B-cell-depleted T cells, or PBMCs. Subjects who had been exposed to COVID-19, were actively infected with it, or had recovered from it provided the deeply sampled blood TCRbeta repertoires that made up the dataset. The repertoires were released in a freely available public database meant as a resource for research on the immune response to SARS-CoV-2. The samples were drawn from two sources: the first 160 participants of the ongoing ImmuneRACE study, and 1,000 to 1,500 subjects contributed by 6 global collaborators. Nearly every sample came with metadata listing a de-identified subject ID, COVID-19 status, age in years and sex. Where available, HLA class I and class II types were taken from metadata supplied by the sample provider and were not determined by assay-based typing.

The full study reports these points: Clinical and demographic metadata were provided uncurated, with the amount varying by source and participant.

The rearranged segments are TRBV6-5 and TRBJ2-5, with the D gene too uncertain to name. The specimen was peripheral blood. This clonotype was sampled from a human donor in a cohort sampled during active COVID-19. DNA sequence: TGTGCCAGCAGAACGAGGAACGGAGAGACCCAGTACTTC. The encoded protein is CASRTRNGETQYF.